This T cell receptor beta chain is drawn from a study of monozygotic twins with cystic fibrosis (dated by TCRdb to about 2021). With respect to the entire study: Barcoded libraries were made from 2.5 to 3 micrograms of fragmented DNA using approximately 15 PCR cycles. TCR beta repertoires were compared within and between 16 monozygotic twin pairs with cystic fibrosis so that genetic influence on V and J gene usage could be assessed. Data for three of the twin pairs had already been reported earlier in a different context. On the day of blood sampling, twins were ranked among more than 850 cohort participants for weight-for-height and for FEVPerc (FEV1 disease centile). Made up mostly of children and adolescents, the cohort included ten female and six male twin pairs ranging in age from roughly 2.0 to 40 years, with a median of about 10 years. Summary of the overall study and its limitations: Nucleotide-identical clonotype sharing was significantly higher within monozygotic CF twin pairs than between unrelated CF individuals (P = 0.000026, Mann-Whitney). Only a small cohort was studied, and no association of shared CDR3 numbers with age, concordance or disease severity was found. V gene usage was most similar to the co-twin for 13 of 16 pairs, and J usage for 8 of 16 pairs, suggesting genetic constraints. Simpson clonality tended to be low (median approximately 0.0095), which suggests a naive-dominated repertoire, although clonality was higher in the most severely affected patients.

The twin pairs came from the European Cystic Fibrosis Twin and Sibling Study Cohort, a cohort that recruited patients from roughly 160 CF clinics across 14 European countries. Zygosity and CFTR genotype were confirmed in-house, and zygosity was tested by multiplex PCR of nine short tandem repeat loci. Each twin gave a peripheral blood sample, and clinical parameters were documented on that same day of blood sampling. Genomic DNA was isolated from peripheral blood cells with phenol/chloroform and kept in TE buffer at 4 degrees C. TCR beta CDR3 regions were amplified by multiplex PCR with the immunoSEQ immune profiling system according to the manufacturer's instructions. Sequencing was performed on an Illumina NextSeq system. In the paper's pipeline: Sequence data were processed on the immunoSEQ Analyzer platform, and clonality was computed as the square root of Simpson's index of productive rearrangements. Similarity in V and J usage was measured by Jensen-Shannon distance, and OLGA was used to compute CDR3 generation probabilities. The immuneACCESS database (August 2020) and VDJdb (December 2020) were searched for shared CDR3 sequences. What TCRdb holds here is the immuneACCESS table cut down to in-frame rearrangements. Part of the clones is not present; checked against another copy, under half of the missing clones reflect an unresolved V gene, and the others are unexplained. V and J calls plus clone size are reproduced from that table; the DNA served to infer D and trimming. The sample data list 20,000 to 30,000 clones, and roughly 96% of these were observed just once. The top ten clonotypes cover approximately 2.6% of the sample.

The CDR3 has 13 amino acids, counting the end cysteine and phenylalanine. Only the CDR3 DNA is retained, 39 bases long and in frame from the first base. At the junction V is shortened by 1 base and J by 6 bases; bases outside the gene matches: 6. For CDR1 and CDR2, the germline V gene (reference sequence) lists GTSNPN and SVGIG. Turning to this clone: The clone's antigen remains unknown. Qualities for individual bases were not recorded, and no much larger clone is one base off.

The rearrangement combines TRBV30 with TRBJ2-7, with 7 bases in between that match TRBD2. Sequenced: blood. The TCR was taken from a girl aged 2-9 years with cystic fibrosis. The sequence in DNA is TGTGCCTGGAGTGCGGGAGGTTTGGGCGAGCAGTACTTC. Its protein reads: CAWSAGGLGEQYF.